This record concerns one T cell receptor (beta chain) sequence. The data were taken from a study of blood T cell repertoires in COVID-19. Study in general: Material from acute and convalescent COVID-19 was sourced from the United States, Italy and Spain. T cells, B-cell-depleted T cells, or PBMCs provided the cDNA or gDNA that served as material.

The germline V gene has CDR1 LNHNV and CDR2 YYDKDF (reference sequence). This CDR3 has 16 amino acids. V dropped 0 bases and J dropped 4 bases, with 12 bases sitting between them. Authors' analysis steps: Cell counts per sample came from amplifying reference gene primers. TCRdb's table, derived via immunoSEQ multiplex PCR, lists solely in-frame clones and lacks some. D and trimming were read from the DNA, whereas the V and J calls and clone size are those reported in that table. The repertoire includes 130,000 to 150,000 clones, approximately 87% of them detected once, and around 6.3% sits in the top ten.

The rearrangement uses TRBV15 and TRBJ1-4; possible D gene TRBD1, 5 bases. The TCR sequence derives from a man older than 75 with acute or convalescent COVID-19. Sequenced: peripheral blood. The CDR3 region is CATSREGDSLNEKLFF. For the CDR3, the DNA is TGTGCCACCAGCAGAGAGGGCGACAGCCTTAATGAAAAACTGTTTTTT.